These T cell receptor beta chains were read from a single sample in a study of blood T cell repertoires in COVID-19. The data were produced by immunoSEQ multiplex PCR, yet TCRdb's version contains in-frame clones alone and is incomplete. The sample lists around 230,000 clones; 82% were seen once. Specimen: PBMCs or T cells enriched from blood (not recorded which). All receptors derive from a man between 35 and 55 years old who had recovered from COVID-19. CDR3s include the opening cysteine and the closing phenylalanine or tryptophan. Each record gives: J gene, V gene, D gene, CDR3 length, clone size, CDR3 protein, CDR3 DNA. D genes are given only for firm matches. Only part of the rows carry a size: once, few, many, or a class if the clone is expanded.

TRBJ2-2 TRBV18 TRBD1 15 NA CASSPTAGGTGELFF TGTGCCAGCTCACCCACGGCAGGGGGCACCGGGGAGCTGTTTTTT
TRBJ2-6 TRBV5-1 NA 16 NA CASSSHRGAGANVLTF TGCGCCAGCAGCTCACACCGGGGAGCAGGGGCCAACGTCCTGACTTTC
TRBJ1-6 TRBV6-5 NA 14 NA CASSVRGGNSPLHF TGTGCCAGCAGCGTGAGGGGGGGTAATTCACCCCTCCACTTT
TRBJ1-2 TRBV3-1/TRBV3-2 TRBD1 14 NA CASRGDRGIYGYTF TGTGCCAGCAGGGGGGACAGGGGGATCTATGGCTACACCTTC
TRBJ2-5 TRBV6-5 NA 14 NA CASSYSRSWETQYF TGTGCCAGCAGTTACTCTAGGAGCTGGGAGACCCAGTACTTC
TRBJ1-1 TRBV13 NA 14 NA CASTPTAANTEAFF TGTGCCAGCACCCCTACTGCGGCGAACACTGAAGCTTTCTTT
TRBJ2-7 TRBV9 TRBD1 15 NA CASSSRGTGAYEQYF TGTGCCAGCAGCTCAAGGGGGACAGGGGCCTACGAGCAGTACTTC
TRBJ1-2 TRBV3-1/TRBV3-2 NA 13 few CASSQPGGYGYTF TGTGCCAGCAGCCAACCGGGAGGCTATGGCTACACCTTC
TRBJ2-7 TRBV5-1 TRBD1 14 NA CASMDRPLGYEQYF TGCGCCAGCATGGACAGGCCACTAGGCTACGAGCAGTACTTC
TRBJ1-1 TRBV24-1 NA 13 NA CATSDFEGAEAFF TGTGCCACCAGTGATTTCGAGGGGGCTGAAGCTTTCTTT
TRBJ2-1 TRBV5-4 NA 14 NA CASSLSQRFDEQFF TGTGCCAGCAGTCTCTCTCAGAGGTTCGATGAGCAGTTCTTC
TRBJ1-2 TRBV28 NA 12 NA CATHPPRFGYTF TGTGCCACCCACCCTCCGAGGTTTGGCTACACCTTC
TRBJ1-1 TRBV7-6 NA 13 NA CASSSDINTEAFF TGTGCCAGCAGCTCCGACATAAACACTGAAGCTTTCTTT
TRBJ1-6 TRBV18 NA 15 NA CASSPPGQGNSPLHF TGTGCCAGCTCACCACCGGGCCAGGGTAATTCACCCCTCCACTTT
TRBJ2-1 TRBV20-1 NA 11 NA CSASVFNEQFF TGCAGTGCTAGCGTTTTCAATGAGCAGTTCTTC
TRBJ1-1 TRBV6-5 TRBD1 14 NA CASSYRDSNTEAFF TGTGCCAGCAGTTACCGGGACAGCAACACTGAAGCTTTCTTT
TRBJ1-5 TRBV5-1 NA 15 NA CASSLGRTANQPQHF TGCGCCAGCAGCTTGGGACGGACAGCCAATCAGCCCCAGCATTTT
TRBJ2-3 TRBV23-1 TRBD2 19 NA CASTPKGVAGSFGTNTQYF TGCGCCAGCACCCCAAAAGGGGTAGCGGGCAGTTTTGGCACAAATACGCAGTATTTT
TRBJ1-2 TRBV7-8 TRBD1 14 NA CASSPGEGGVGYTF TGTGCCAGCAGCCCAGGAGAAGGGGGCGTAGGCTACACCTTC
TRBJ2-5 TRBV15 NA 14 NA CATRPGVLQETQYF TGTGCCACCAGGCCCGGGGTCCTCCAAGAGACCCAGTACTTC
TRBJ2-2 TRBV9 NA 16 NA CASSVASGIVKGQLFF TGTGCCAGCAGCGTAGCATCAGGGATCGTCAAGGGTCAGCTGTTTTTT
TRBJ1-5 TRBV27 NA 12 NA CASSPANQPQHF TGTGCCAGCAGTCCTGCGAATCAGCCCCAGCATTTT
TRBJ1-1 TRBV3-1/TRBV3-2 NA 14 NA CASSQVNTNTEAFF TGTGCCAGCAGCCAAGTTAACACGAACACTGAAGCTTTCTTT
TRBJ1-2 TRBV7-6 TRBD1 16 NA CASSLGTGGTNYGYTF TGTGCCAGCAGCTTAGGTACAGGGGGGACTAACTATGGCTACACCTTC
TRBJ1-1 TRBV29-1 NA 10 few CSGGNTEAFF TGCAGCGGAGGGAACACTGAAGCTTTCTTT
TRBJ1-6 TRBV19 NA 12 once CASSQGGSPLHF TGTGCCAGTAGTCAGGGTGGATCACCCCTCCACTTT
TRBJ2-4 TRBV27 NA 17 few CASSPRGGVRAKNIQYF TGTGCCAGCAGTCCCCGGGGTGGCGTGAGGGCCAAAAACATTCAGTACTTC
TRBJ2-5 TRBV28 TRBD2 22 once CASSPPGRNPGTSGRAKETQYF TGTGCCAGCAGCCCCCCGGGCAGAAATCCCGGGACTAGCGGGAGAGCAAAAGAGACCCAGTACTTC
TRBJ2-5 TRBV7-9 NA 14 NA CASSSRVLQETQYF TGTGCCAGCAGCTCCCGGGTTCTTCAAGAGACCCAGTACTTC
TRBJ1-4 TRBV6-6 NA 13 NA CASSRAVNEKLFF TGTGCCAGCAGTCGGGCCGTTAATGAAAAACTGTTTTTT
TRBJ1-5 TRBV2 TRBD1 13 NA CASSIRGNQPQHF TGTGCCAGCAGTATCAGGGGGAATCAGCCCCAGCATTTT
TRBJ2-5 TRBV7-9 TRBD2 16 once CASSPLGREDQETQYF TGTGCCAGCAGCCCACTAGGGCGGGAGGACCAAGAGACCCAGTACTTC
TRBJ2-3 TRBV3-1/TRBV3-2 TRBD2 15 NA CASSLTSGNADTQYF TGTGCCAGCAGCCTGACTAGCGGGAACGCAGATACGCAGTATTTT
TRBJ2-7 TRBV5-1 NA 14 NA CASSPPQSTYEQYF TGCGCCAGCAGCCCCCCACAGAGCACCTACGAGCAGTACTTC
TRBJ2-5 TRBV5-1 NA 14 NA CASRLDPGEETQYF TGCGCCAGCCGGCTCGACCCGGGAGAGGAGACCCAGTACTTC
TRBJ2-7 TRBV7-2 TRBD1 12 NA CASSLFDRVQYF TGTGCCAGCAGCCTATTCGACAGGGTGCAGTACTTC
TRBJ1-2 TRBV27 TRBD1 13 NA CASASGTGGLNTF TGTGCCAGCGCCTCCGGGACAGGGGGCCTAAATACCTTC
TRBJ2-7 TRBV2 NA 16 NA CATEGGAAGALYEQYF TGTGCCACCGAGGGTGGTGCGGCGGGGGCCCTCTACGAGCAGTACTTC
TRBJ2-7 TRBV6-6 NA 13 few CASSHGSGYEQYF TGTGCCAGCAGTCACGGTTCGGGCTACGAGCAGTACTTC
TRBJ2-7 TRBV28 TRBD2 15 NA CASSPSGSGGNEQYF TGTGCCAGCAGCCCAAGTGGGAGCGGGGGGAACGAGCAGTACTTC
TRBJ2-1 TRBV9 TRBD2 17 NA CASSVGSTSASEGEQFF TGTGCCAGCAGCGTAGGCTCGACTAGCGCCTCAGAGGGGGAGCAGTTCTTC
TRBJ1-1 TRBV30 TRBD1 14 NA CAWKSGQGFAEAFF TGTGCCTGGAAGTCGGGACAGGGGTTTGCTGAAGCTTTCTTT
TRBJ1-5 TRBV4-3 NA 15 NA CASSQDPGSSGPQHF TGCGCCAGCAGCCAAGATCCCGGCAGCTCGGGGCCCCAGCATTTT
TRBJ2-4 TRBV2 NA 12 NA CASMGGKNIQYF TGTGCCAGTATGGGGGGCAAAAACATTCAGTACTTC
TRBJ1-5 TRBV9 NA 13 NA CASSVQGGQPQHF TGTGCCAGCAGCGTGCAGGGCGGCCAGCCCCAGCATTTT
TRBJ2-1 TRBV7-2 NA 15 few CASSSPGGQNNEQFF TGTGCCAGCAGCTCGCCCGGCGGGCAAAACAATGAGCAGTTCTTC
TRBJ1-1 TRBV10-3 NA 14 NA CAISENRMNTEAFF TGTGCCATCAGTGAAAACAGGATGAACACTGAAGCTTTCTTT
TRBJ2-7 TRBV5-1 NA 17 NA CASSARESSYYSYEQYF TGCGCCAGCAGTGCCCGGGAATCGTCCTATTATTCCTACGAGCAGTACTTC
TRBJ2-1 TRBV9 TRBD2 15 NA CASSVFSGIGNEQFF TGTGCCAGCAGCGTATTTAGCGGGATAGGCAATGAGCAGTTCTTC
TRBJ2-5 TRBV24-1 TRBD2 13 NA CATSSGTQETQYF TGTGCCACCTCTAGCGGAACACAAGAGACCCAGTACTTC
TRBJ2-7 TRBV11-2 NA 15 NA CASSLDRSRTYEQYF TGTGCCAGCAGCTTAGATAGGAGCAGAACCTACGAGCAGTACTTC
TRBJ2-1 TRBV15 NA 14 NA CATSRWSGGNEQFF TGTGCCACCAGCAGATGGAGTGGTGGCAATGAGCAGTTCTTC
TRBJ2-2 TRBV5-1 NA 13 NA CASSPRGTGELFF TGCGCCAGCAGCCCACGAGGCACCGGGGAGCTGTTTTTT
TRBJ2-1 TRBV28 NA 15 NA CASSPPGMRGGEQFF TGTGCCAGCAGCCCTCCGGGAATGCGGGGCGGGGAGCAGTTCTTC
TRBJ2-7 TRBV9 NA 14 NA CASSVGALSYEQYF TGTGCCAGCAGCGTAGGCGCGCTCTCCTACGAGCAGTACTTC
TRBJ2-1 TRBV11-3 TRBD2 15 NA CASSSTSGRAVEQFF TGTGCCAGCAGCTCGACTAGCGGGAGGGCCGTTGAGCAGTTCTTC
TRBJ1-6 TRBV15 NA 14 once CATSRVGQYSPLHF TGTGCCACCAGCAGAGTGGGACAATATTCACCCCTCCACTTT
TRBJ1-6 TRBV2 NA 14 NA CASSSGVRNSPLHF TGTGCCAGCAGTAGCGGAGTGCGGAATTCACCCCTCCACTTT
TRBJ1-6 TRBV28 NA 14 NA CASGVQGPNSPLHF TGTGCCAGCGGAGTACAGGGACCCAACTCACCCCTCCACTTT